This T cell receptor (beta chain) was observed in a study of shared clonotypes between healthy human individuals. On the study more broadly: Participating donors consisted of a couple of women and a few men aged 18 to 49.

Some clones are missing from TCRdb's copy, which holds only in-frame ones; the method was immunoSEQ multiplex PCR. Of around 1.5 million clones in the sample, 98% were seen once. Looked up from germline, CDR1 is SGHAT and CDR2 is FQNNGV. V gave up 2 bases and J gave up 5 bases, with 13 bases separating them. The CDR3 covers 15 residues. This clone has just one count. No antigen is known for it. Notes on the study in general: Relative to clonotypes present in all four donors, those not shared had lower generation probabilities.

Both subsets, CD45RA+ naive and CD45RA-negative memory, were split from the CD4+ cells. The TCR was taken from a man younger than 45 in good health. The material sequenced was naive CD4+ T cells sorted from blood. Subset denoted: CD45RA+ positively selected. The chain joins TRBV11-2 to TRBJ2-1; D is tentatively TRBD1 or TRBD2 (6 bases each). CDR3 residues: CASSLLGGPNNEQFF. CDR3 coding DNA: TGTGCCAGCAGCTTACTTGGGGGGCCGAACAATGAGCAGTTCTTC.